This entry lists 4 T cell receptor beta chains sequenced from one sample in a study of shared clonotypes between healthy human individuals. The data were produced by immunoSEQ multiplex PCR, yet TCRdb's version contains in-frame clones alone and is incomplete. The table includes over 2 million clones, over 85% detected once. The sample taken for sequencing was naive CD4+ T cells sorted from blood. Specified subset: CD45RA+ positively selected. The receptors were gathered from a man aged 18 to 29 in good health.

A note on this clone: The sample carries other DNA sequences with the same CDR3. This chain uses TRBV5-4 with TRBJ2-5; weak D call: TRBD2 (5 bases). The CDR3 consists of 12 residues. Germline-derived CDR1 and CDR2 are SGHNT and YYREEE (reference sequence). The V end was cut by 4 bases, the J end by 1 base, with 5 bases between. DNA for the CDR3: TGTGCCAGCAGCCGGGGCCAAGAGACCCAGTACTTC. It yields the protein CASSRGQETQYF.

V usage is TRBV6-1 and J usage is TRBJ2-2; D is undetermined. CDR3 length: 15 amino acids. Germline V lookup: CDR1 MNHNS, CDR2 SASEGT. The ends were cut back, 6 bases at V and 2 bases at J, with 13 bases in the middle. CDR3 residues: CASRATPFNTGELFF. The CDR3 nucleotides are TGTGCCAGCAGAGCGACCCCTTTTAACACCGGGGAGCTGTTTTTT.

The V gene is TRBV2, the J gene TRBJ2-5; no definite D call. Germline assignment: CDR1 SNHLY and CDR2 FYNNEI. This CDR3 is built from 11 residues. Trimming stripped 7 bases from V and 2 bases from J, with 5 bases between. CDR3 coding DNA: TGTGCCAGCAAGGAACAAGAGACCCAGTACTTC. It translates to CASKEQETQYF. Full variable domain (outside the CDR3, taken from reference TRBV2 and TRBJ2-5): EPEVTQTPSHQVTQMGQEVILRCVPISNHLYFYWYRQILGQKVEFLVSFYNNEISEKSEIFDDQFSVERPDGSNFTLKIRSTKLEDSAMYFCASKEQETQYFGPGTRLLVL.

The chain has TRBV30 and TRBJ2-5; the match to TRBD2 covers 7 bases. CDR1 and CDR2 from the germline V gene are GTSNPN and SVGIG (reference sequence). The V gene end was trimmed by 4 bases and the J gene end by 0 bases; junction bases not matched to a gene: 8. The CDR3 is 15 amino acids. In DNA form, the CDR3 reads TGTGCCTGGACTAAGCTAGCGGTTTACCAAGAGACCCAGTACTTC. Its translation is CAWTKLAVYQETQYF.